This T cell receptor beta chain was recovered during a study of blood T cell repertoires in COVID-19. The assay was immunoSEQ multiplex PCR, and TCRdb's table has in-frame clones only and misses some. The sample contains 400,000 to 500,000 clones, roughly 90% of which appear only once. The CDR3 consists of 13 residues. Germline lookup yields CDR1 SGHTA and CDR2 FQGNSA. The sample taken for sequencing was PBMCs or T cells enriched from blood (not recorded which). This chain uses TRBV7-2 with TRBJ2-7; no definite D call. This clonotype was obtained from a woman in her 40s who had recovered from COVID-19. CDR3 nucleotides: TGTGCTACTGAGGCCCTAGGCTGGTACGAGCAGTACTTC. Amino acid sequence: CATEALGWYEQYF.